This entry lists 10 T cell receptor beta chains sequenced from one sample in a study of shared clonotypes between healthy human individuals. Assay: immunoSEQ multiplex PCR; the TCRdb copy retains only in-frame clones and omits some. The sample holds fewer than 550,000 clones; about 75% are singletons and the top ten take approximately 13%. The sample was PBMCs. These receptors originate from a middle-aged woman in good health. Some clones in this sample may be carry-over from other donors' samples.

This clone was recorded only once. V usage is TRBV5-1 and J usage is TRBJ1-3; D ambiguous. The germline gives CDR1 SGHRS, CDR2 YFSETQ. V lost 0 bases to trimming and J lost 0 bases, with 13 bases between them. The CDR3 totals 17 residues. The CDR3 nucleotides are TGCGCCAGCAGCTTGGTTCCTTTTCTTAACTCTGGAAACACCATATATTTT. Amino acid sequence: CASSLVPFLNSGNTIYF.

This chain links TRBV27 with TRBJ1-5; D not resolved. The CDR3 is made up of 13 amino acids. V gave up 2 bases and J gave up 12 bases, with 14 bases separating them. CDR1 and CDR2 (germline): MNHEY, SMNVEV (reference sequence). The CDR3 loop is CASSLGVLSLQHF. The CDR3 DNA sequence: TGTGCCAGCAGTTTAGGGGTCCTTTCGCTCCAGCATTTT.

A note on this clone: The junction and the germline gene differ at one end; a read error may be behind it. The V gene is TRBV5-4, the J gene TRBJ2-5, with TRBD1 matching 8 bases. This CDR3 is 13 amino acids long. Germline lookup yields CDR1 SGHNT and CDR2 YYREEE (reference sequence). The CDR3 reads CASSWDRQGTQYF. CDR3 in DNA: TGTGCCAGCAGCTGGGACAGGCAAGGGACCCAGTACTTC.

The gene calls are TRBV10-1 and TRBJ2-3; D unclear. Germline CDR1 is WNHNN and CDR2 is SYGVQD (reference sequence). There are 14 residues in the CDR3. V was trimmed by 5 bases and J by 0 bases, leaving 9 bases between them. The CDR3 DNA follows: TGCGCCAGCAGTTACAGCACTAGCACAGATACGCAGTATTTT. This encodes CASSYSTSTDTQYF.

This clone was counted once. The chain combines TRBV10-3 with TRBJ2-1; 9 bases agree with TRBD2. V shed 4 bases, J shed 6 bases, and the junction held 7 bases outside the gene matches. CDR1 is ENHRY and CDR2 is SYGVKD in the germline V gene. CDR3 length: 15 residues. CDR3 coding DNA: TGTGCCATCAGTGGTCATAGCGGGAGCCCCAATGAGCAGTTCTTC. It is translated as CAISGHSGSPNEQFF.

In this sample, this clone turned up a few times. V and J are TRBV5-1 and TRBJ1-2, with a tentative D call TRBD1 (6 bases). V lost 3 bases and J lost 7, with 13 bases in between. This CDR3 contains 13 residues. Germline V gene sequence: CDR1 SGHRS, CDR2 YFSETQ. CDR3 protein: CASSSDSLFGYTF. Here the CDR3 DNA reads TGCGCCAGCAGCTCGGACAGTCTCTTTGGCTACACCTTC.

V and J are TRBV5-1 and TRBJ1-1; tentative D call: TRBD1 (6 bases). Trimming took 2 bases from V and 8 from J, leaving 16 bases between them. Germline-derived CDR1 and CDR2 are SGHRS and YFSETQ. This CDR3 region has 14 residues. For the CDR3, the DNA is TGCGCCAGCAGCTTCCCAGGGGCGCCCCTAGAAGCTTTCTTT. Amino acid sequence: CASSFPGAPLEAFF.

The gene calls are TRBV18 and TRBJ1-1, with D hard to call. V lost 4 bases, J lost 1 base, and 10 bases lay in between. The germline gives CDR1 KGHSH, CDR2 LQKENI. This CDR3 is 14 amino acids long. The DNA of the CDR3 is TGTGCCAGCTCACGATATCAGACGAACACTGAAGCTTTCTTT. Its protein is CASSRYQTNTEAFF.

The chain is built from TRBV5-1 and TRBJ2-3; 8 bases match TRBD2. The germline CDR1 and CDR2 sequences are SGHRS and YFSETQ. The V and J ends lost 7 bases and 1 base, in that order; junction bases with no gene match: 8. This CDR3 is built from 15 residues. CDR3 sequence: CASHPPLAGTDTQYF. In nucleotides, the CDR3 is TGCGCCAGCCATCCTCCACTAGCGGGCACAGATACGCAGTATTTT.

The chain recombines TRBV11-2 with TRBJ2-1; 11 nucleotides match TRBD2. The CDR3 extends over 18 amino acids. J was trimmed by 4 bases and V by 0 bases; bases with no gene match: 8. In germline, CDR1 is SGHAT, CDR2 FQNNGV. DNA of the CDR3: TGTGCCAGCAGCTTAGATTCGGGTAGCGGGAGGGTTTACAATGAGCAGTTCTTC. It codes for CASSLDSGSGRVYNEQFF.